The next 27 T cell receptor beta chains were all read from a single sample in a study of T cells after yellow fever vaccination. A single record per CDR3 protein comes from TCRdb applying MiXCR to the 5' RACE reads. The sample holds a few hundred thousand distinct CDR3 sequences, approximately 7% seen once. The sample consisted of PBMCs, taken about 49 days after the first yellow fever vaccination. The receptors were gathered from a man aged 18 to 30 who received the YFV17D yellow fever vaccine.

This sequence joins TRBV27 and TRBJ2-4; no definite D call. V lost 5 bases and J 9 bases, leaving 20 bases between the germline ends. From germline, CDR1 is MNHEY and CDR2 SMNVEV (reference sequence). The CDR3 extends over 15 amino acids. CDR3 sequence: CASSPDGRKLGIQYF. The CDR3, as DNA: TGTGCCAGCAGTCCGGACGGACGGAAGCTGGGCATTCAGTACTTC.

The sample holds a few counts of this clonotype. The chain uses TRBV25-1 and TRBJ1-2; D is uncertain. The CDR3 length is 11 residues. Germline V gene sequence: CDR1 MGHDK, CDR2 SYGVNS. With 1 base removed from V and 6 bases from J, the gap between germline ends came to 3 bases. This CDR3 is CASSELNGYTF. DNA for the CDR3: TGTGCCAGCAGTGAATTGAATGGCTACACCTTC.

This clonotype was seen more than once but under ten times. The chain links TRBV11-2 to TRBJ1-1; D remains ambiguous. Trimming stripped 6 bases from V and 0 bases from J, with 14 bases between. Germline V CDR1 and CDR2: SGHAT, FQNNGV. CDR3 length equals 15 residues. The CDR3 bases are TGTGCCAGCAGTGGGGAACCCTTCGTGAACACTGAAGCTTTCTTT. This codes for CASSGEPFVNTEAFF.

The CDR3 coding sequence is TGCAGTGCTAGTTGGCAGGGTTCCTACGAGCAGTACTTC. Its protein is CSASWQGSYEQYF. The V call is TRBV20-1, the J call TRBJ2-7, with a possible D match to TRBD1 (5 bases). Germline V lookup: CDR1 DFQATT, CDR2 SNEGSKA (reference sequence). The ends were cut back, 3 bases at V and 1 base at J, with 10 bases in the middle. The CDR3 has 13 residues.

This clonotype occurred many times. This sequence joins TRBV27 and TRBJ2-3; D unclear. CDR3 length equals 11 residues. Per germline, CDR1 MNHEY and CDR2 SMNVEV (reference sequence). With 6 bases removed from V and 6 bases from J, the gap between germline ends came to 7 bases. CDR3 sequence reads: CASRVVDTQYF. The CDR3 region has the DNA TGTGCCAGCAGGGTCGTGGATACGCAGTATTTT.

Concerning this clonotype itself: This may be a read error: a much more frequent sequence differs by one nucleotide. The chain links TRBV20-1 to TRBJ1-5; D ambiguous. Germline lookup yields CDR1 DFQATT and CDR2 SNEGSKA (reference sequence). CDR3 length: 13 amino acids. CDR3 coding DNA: TGCAGCGCCTTTGGGTCCGACAATCAGCGCCAGCATTTT. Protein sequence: CSAFGSDNQRQHF.

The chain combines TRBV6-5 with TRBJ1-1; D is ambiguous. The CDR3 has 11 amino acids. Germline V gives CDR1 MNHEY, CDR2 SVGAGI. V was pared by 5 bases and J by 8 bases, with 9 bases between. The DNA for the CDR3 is TGTGCCAGCAGTAGCGGGGTAGAAGCTTTCTTT. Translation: CASSSGVEAFF.

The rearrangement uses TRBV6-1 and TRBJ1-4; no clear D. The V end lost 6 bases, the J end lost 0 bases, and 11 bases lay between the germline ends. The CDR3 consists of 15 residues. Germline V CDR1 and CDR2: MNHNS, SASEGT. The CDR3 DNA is TGTGCCAGCAGCCCCCTCGGGGCAACTAATGAAAAACTGTTTTTT. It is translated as CASSPLGATNEKLFF.

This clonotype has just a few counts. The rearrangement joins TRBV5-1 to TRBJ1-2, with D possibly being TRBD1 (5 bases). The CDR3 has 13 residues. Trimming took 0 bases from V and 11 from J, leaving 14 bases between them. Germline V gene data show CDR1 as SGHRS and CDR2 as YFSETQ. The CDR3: CASSLARDEVYTF. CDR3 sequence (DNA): TGCGCCAGCAGCTTGGCCAGGGATGAAGTATACACCTTC.

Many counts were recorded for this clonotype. The CDR3 spells CASSQDIGGGQLEQFF. CDR3 nucleotide sequence: TGTGCCAGCAGCCAAGATATCGGGGGGGGGCAACTTGAGCAGTTCTTC. V usage is TRBV4-2 and J usage is TRBJ2-1; 8 positions match TRBD2. Germline V gene lookup returns CDR1 LGHNA and CDR2 YNFKEQ. The CDR3 is 16 residues long. Unmatched junction bases numbered 10, after V lost 0 bases and J lost 9 bases.

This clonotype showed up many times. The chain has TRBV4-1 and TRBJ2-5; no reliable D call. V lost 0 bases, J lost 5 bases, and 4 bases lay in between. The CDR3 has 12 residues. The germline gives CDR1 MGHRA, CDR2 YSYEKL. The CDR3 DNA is TGCGCCAGCAGCCAAGACTGGGAGACCCAGTACTTC. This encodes CASSQDWETQYF.

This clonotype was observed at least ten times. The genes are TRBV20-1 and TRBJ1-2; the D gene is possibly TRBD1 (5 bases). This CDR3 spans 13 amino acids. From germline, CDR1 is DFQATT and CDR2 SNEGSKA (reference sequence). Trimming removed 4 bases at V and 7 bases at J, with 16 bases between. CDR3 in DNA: TGCAGTGCTACTCCATCGGGGGTTCCTGGCTACACCTTC. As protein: CSATPSGVPGYTF.

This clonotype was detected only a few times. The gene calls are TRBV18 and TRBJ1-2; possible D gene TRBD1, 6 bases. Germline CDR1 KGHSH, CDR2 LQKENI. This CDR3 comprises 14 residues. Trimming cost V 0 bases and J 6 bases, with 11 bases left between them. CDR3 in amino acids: CASSPPGTPDGYTF. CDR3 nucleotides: TGTGCCAGCTCACCACCCGGGACACCCGATGGCTACACCTTC.

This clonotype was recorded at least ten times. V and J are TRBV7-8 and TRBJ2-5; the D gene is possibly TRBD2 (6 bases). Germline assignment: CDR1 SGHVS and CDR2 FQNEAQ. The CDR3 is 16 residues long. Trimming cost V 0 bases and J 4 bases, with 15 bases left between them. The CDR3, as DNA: TGTGCCAGCAGCTTAGCACTTTCTGGGGGGTCAGAGACCCAGTACTTC. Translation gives CASSLALSGGSETQYF.

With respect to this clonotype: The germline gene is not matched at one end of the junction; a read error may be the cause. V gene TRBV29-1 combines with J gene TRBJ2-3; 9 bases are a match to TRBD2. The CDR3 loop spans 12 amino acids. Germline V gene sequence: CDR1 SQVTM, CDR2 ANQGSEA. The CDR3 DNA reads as TGCAGCGTTGAAGCCGCAGCGGGGGGCCCGTCTTTT. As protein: CSVEAAAGGPSF.

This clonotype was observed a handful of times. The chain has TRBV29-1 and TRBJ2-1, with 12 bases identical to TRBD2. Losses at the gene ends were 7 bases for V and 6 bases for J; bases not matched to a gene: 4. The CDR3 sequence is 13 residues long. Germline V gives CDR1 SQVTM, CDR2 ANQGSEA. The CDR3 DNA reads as TGCAGCGCGACTAGCGGGGGCCCCAATGAGCAGTTCTTC. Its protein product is CSATSGGPNEQFF.

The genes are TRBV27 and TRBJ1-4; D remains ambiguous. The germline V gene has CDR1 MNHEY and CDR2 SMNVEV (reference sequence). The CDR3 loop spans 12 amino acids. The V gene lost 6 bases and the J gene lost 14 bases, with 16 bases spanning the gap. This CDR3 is CASSLGVGKLFF. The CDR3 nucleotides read TGTGCCAGCAGCCTGGGCGTTGGGAAGCTGTTTTTT.

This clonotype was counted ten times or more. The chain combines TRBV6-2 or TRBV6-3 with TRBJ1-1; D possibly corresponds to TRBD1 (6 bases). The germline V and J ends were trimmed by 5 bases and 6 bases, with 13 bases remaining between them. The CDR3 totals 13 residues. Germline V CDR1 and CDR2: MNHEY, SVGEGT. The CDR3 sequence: CASSPHRAPEAFF. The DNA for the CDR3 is TGTGCCAGCAGTCCTCACAGGGCCCCTGAAGCTTTCTTT.

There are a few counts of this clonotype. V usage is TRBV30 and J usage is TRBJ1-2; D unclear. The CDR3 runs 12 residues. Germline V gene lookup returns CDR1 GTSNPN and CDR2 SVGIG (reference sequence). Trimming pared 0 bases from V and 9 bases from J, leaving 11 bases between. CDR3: CAWSVLGSSYTF. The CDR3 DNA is TGTGCCTGGAGTGTACTGGGGAGCAGCTACACCTTC.

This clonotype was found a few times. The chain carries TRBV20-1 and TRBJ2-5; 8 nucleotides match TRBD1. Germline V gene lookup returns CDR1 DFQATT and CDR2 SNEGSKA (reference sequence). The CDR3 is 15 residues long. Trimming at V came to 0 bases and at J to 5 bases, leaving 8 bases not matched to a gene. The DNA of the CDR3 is TGCAGTGCTAGAGATGTTCAGGGGGCGAAGGAGACCCAGTACTTC. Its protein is CSARDVQGAKETQYF.

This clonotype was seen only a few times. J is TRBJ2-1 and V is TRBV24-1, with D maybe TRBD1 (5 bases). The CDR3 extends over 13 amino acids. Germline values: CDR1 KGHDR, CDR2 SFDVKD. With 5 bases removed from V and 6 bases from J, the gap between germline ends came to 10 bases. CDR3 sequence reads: CATSGTSSNEQFF. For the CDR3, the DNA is TGTGCCACCAGTGGGACATCGAGCAATGAGCAGTTCTTC.

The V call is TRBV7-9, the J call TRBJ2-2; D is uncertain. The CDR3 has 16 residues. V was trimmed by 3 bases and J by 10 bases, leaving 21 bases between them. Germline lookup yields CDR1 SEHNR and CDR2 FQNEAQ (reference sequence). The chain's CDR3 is CASSFRRLGGKQELFF. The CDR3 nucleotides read TGTGCCAGCAGCTTTCGACGCCTAGGCGGCAAGCAGGAGCTGTTTTTT. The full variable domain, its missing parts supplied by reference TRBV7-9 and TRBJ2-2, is DTGVSQNPRHKITKRGQNVTFRCDPISEHNRLYWYRQTLGQGPEFLTYFQNEAQLEKSRLLSDRFSAERPKGSFSTLEIQRTEQGDSAMYLCASSFRRLGGKQELFFGEGSRLTVL.

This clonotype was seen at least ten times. The CDR3: CASSFPGGELFF. For the CDR3, the DNA is TGTGCCAGCAGCTTCCCCGGCGGGGAGCTGTTTTTT. The chain uses TRBV7-2 and TRBJ2-2, with D unclear. Trimming pared 3 bases from V and 7 bases from J, leaving 6 bases between. CDR1 and CDR2 (germline): SGHTA, FQGNSA. The CDR3 has 12 residues.

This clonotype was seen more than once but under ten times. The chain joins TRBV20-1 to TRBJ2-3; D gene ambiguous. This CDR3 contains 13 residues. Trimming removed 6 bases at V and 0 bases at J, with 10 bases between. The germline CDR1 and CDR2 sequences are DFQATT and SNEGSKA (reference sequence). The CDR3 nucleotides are TGCAGTGCCACGGAGACTAGCACAGATACGCAGTATTTT. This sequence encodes CSATETSTDTQYF.

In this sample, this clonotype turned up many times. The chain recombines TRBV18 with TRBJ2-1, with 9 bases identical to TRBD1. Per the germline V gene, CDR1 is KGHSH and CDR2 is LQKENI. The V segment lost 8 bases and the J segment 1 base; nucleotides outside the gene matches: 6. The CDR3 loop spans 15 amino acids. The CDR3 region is CASSPGQGSYNEQFF. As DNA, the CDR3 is TGTGCCAGCAGCCCGGGACAGGGATCCTACAATGAGCAGTTCTTC.

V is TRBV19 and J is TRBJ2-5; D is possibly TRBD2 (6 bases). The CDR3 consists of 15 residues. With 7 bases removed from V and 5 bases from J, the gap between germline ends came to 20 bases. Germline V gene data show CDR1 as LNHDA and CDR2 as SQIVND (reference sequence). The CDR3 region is CASTWGVSPRETQYF. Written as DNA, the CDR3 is TGTGCCAGTACTTGGGGGGTCAGCCCCAGGGAGACCCAGTACTTC.

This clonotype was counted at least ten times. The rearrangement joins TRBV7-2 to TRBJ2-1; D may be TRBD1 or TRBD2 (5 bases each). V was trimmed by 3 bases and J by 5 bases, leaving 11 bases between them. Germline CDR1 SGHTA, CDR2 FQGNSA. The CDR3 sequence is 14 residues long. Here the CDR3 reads CASSFERTNNEQFF. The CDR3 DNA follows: TGTGCCAGCAGCTTTGAGCGGACAAACAATGAGCAGTTCTTC.